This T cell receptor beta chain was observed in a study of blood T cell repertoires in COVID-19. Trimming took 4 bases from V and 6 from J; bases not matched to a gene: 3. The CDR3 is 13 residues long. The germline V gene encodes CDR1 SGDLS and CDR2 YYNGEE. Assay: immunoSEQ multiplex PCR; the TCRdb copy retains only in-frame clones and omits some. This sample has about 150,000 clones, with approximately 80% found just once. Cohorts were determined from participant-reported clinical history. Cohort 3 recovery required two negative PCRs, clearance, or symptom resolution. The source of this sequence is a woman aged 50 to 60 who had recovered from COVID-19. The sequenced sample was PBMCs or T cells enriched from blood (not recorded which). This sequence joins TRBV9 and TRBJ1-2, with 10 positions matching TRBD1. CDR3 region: CASSQGTGDGYTF. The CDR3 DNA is TGTGCCAGCAGCCAAGGGACAGGGGATGGCTACACCTTC.